These T cell receptor beta chains were read from a single sample in a study of lymphopenia after photon versus proton radiotherapy. TCRdb's table, derived via immunoSEQ multiplex PCR, lists solely in-frame clones and lacks some. The sample carries about 64,000 clones, roughly 87% recorded once. Sequenced material: peripheral blood, taken from a patient treated with proton-based radiotherapy. These receptors all come from a man older than 75 with esophageal cancer. Both conserved end residues are part of each CDR3. The D gene is left open where the match is weak. Size is stated for part of the rows, as once, few or many counts, or as a class when the clone is expanded.

TRBV28	TRBD1	few	TRBJ1-2	CASRLSGTGSLYGYTF	TGTGCCAGCAGACTCTCCGGGACAGGGAGCCTCTATGGCTACACCTTC
TRBV19	.	.	TRBJ2-5	CASSTSRAQETQYF	TGTGCCAGTAGTACCTCCAGGGCCCAAGAGACCCAGTACTTC
TRBV18	TRBD1	.	TRBJ2-7	CASSPGTGYYEQYF	TGTGCCAGCTCACCCGGGACAGGGTATTACGAGCAGTACTTC
TRBV10-3	TRBD1	.	TRBJ2-3	CAISAPGTDTDTQYF	TGTGCCATCAGTGCCCCAGGGACAGATACAGATACGCAGTATTTT
TRBV15	.	.	TRBJ1-1	CATSRPLGRLTEAFF	TGTGCCACCAGCAGACCTTTAGGGCGCTTAACTGAAGCTTTCTTT
TRBV4-1	TRBD2	.	TRBJ2-5	CASSHPLAGGRQETQYF	TGCGCCAGCAGCCACCCCCTAGCGGGGGGCCGCCAAGAGACCCAGTACTTC
TRBV6-1	TRBD2	.	TRBJ2-1	CASLRGLAGYNEQFF	TGTGCCAGCCTTAGGGGACTAGCGGGGTACAATGAGCAGTTCTTC
TRBV5-5	.	.	TRBJ1-5	CASSLGLNNQPQHF	TGTGCCAGCAGCCTGGGACTGAATAATCAGCCCCAGCATTTT
TRBV4-3	.	.	TRBJ2-3	CASSQRSDTQYF	TGCGCCAGCAGCCAACGCTCAGATACGCAGTATTTT
TRBV7-9	.	.	TRBJ2-5	CASSFPRRVGETQYF	TGTGCCAGCAGCTTTCCCCGCAGGGTGGGGGAGACCCAGTACTTC
TRBV9	.	.	TRBJ2-2	CASSPWTTNTGELFF	TGTGCCAGCAGCCCATGGACAACTAACACCGGGGAGCTGTTTTTT
TRBV29-1	TRBD1	.	TRBJ1-2	CSVEDLETGVGYTF	TGCAGCGTTGAAGATCTAGAGACAGGGGTTGGCTACACCTTC
TRBV18	.	.	TRBJ1-6	CASSPVDDPNSPLHF	TGTGCCAGCTCACCGGTGGACGACCCCAATTCACCCCTCCACTTT
TRBV7-2	.	.	TRBJ2-3	CASSLGELDTQYF	TGTGCCAGCAGCTTGGGGGAGTTAGATACGCAGTATTTT
TRBV2	.	.	TRBJ2-2	CASTPQHFLSTGELFF	TGTGCCAGCACCCCCCAGCACTTTCTTAGCACCGGGGAGCTGTTTTTT
TRBV19	.	.	TRBJ1-5	CASSIRAASQPQHF	TGTGCCAGTAGTATTAGGGCCGCGTCCCAGCCCCAGCATTTT
TRBV29-1	TRBD1	.	TRBJ2-7	CSVAIQGQGAYEQYF	TGCAGCGTTGCCATACAAGGACAGGGGGCGTACGAGCAGTACTTC
TRBV10-1	.	.	TRBJ2-1	CASSVSAAGGEQFF	TGCGCCAGCAGTGTCTCTGCCGCCGGCGGTGAGCAGTTCTTC
TRBV19	.	.	TRBJ2-7	CASSITEGYEQYF	TGTGCCAGTAGTATAACGGAGGGGTACGAGCAGTACTTC
TRBV6-6	.	.	TRBJ2-7	CASSRTARGTYEQYF	TGTGCCAGCAGTCGGACAGCTAGGGGTACCTACGAGCAGTACTTC
TRBV9	.	.	TRBJ2-3	CASSANTDTQYF	TGTGCCAGCAGCGCTAACACAGATACGCAGTATTTT
TRBV5-1	.	.	TRBJ2-3	CASSLNTDTQYF	TGCGCCAGCAGCTTGAACACAGATACGCAGTATTTT
TRBV15	.	.	TRBJ2-1	CATSRGRGKQFF	TGTGCCACCAGCAGAGGCAGGGGAAAGCAGTTCTTC
TRBV18	TRBD1	.	TRBJ1-1	CASSPNRGFDTEAFF	TGTGCCAGCTCACCAAACAGGGGGTTTGACACTGAAGCTTTCTTT
TRBV4-3	.	.	TRBJ2-1	CASTPHQRLGREQFF	TGCGCCAGCACACCCCATCAAAGACTGGGCCGTGAGCAGTTCTTC
TRBV27	.	.	TRBJ2-1	CASSLGRGGNEQFF	TGTGCCAGCAGTTTGGGCAGGGGGGGGAATGAGCAGTTCTTC
TRBV18	.	.	TRBJ2-7	CASSPTGLRYEQYF	TGTGCCAGCTCACCCACAGGGTTACGGTACGAGCAGTACTTC
TRBV7-2	.	.	TRBJ1-2	CASSLALGRPRDGYTF	TGTGCCAGCAGCTTAGCGCTCGGCAGGCCACGGGATGGCTACACCTTC
TRBV14	TRBD2	few	TRBJ2-1	CASSQGLAGGVDEQFF	TGTGCCAGCAGCCAGGGACTAGCGGGAGGAGTCGATGAGCAGTTCTTC
TRBV7-3	TRBD1	.	TRBJ1-6	CASSLGSAGGSSPLHF	TGTGCCAGCAGCTTAGGGTCTGCAGGGGGTAGTTCACCCCTCCACTTT
TRBV12-5	TRBD1	few	TRBJ1-2	CASGRDRTIGGYGYTF	TGTGCTAGTGGCCGGGACAGGACAATAGGGGGCTATGGCTACACCTTC